This TCR beta chain was identified in a study of T cell responses to AZD1222 COVID-19 vaccine (dated by TCRdb to the early 2020s). Study-wide context: A total of about 250 trial participants underwent TCR sequencing, of whom roughly 210 had received two doses of AZD1222 and approximately 25 had received two doses of the MenACWY control vaccine. Trial participants were enrolled into age subgroups of 18-55, 56-69 and 70-plus years, which contained about 150, 28 and 57 TCR-sequenced participants, respectively. What the research found in general, with its limitations: Reportedly, almost half of the unique spike-specific TCRs recognized epitopes lying outside the regions that are mutated in the B.1.351 and B.1.1.7 variants. Conclusions about previously exposed vaccinees are limited, since just 6 or 7 AZD1222 recipients were seropositive for SARS-CoV-2 at baseline. After two AZD1222 doses, both the breadth and the depth of spike-specific TCRs were significantly higher than at day 0 and than in MenACWY recipients. Because no day 14 peak-response samples were available, the repertoires could be characterized only after the peak T cell response. Most participants were white British and females outnumbered males, and the authors suggested that clonal diversity may have been underestimated. The 56-69-year group was small, and its depth increase did not reach significance, likely because of low power. Vaccine-associated CD4 TCRs spanned the whole spike protein, with dominant responses in regions 160-218 and 743-854.

The CDR3 regions of human TCRbeta chains were analyzed by immunosequencing. The study's own analysis went as follows. TCRs in the repertoires were matched against a reference library of SARS-CoV-2-specific TCRs that had been generated with the MIRA antigen-specificity platform. Breadth was defined as the fraction of unique TCRs that were SARS-CoV-2-associated, and depth was defined as the fraction of total T cells that were SARS-CoV-2-associated. Using the MIRA data, every spike-specific TCR was mapped to the spike region that the TCR reacted to and assigned to either a CD4 or a CD8 class. Log10-transformed breadth and depth values were compared by one-way ANOVA with Sidak's multiple comparisons tests. This is the immuneACCESS table as TCRdb keeps it, with only in-frame sequences that have V and J called. A part of the clones is gone; compared with another copy, unresolved V genes explain less than half, and the rest is unexplained. That table gives V, J and clone size, and the DNA gave D and trimming. This sample comprises about 94,000 clones, 85% of them detected only once. The ten largest account for more than 4% of the sample.

With respect to this clone: This receptor's antigen is unknown. No much larger clonotype is one base removed from it; base qualities were not supplied.

The intended sense of this specimen's time point label: about 28 days (+/-7) after the second vaccine dose. AZD1222 recipients whose second dose came at about 4 weeks and those whose second dose came at about 12 weeks were combined into one group, since spike-specific TCR depth and breadth did not differ between the two schedules. Samples from vaccinated people were obtained from the UK trials COV001 and COV002, which included a single-blind randomized controlled phase 2/3 trial of AZD1222 (ChAdOx1 nCoV-19) in healthy adults. For TCRbeta chain sequencing, PBMC samples were collected from trial participants at day 0 and at day 28 after the second dose. The sequenced sample was peripheral blood, obtained 28 days after the second AZD1222 dose. The clonotype originates from an adult who received the AZD1222 COVID-19 vaccine.

The nucleotides are TGTGCCAGTAGTTTATTGAATCAGCCCCAGCATTTT. This gives the protein CASSLLNQPQHF. The chain couples TRBV19 to TRBJ1-5, with no reliable assignment of the D segment. V sheds 5 bases and J sheds 4 bases, leaving 6 bases between their ends. Per the germline V gene (reference sequence), LNHDA is the CDR1 and SQIVND is the CDR2. From cysteine to phenylalanine, the CDR3 is 12 amino acids long. Of the read, only the CDR3 DNA is kept; its 36 bases are in frame from base 1.